A selection of T cell receptor beta chains follows, all from one sample in a study of blood T cell repertoires in COVID-19. Repertoires were generated with immunoSEQ multiplex PCR, while TCRdb's copy carries only in-frame clones and drops some. Counted here are more than 400,000 clones, 75% to 90% occurring once; the ten biggest clones make up 0.7%. The sequencing sample was made of PBMCs or T cells enriched from blood (not recorded which). The receptors shown here come from a woman younger than 30 who had recovered from COVID-19. CDR3s include the opening cysteine and the closing phenylalanine or tryptophan. D genes are given only for firm matches. Some rows have no size entry. The others give once, few or many, or a class for an expanded clone.

V,D,size,J,length,DNA,CDR3
TRBV29-1,NA,NA,TRBJ2-2,11,TGCAGCGTCAGGGACACCGGGGAGCTGTTTTTT,CSVRDTGELFF
TRBV29-1,NA,NA,TRBJ1-1,13,TGCAGCGTTGAGAGGCTATTGAACACTGAAGCTTTCTTT,CSVERLLNTEAFF
TRBV7-9,NA,NA,TRBJ1-2,12,TGTGCCAGCAGCTTTGACAGCTATGGCTACACCTTC,CASSFDSYGYTF
TRBV10-3,NA,once,TRBJ1-4,14,TGTGCCATCAGATCATCGGGGAAGGAGGAAAAACTGTTTTTT,CAIRSSGKEEKLFF
TRBV18,NA,NA,TRBJ2-2,16,TGTGCCAGCTCACCACTGCAGGGCTCGAACACCGGGGAGCTGTTTTTT,CASSPLQGSNTGELFF
TRBV11-2,NA,NA,TRBJ1-4,15,TGTGCCAGCAGCTTAAGGGGCGCAACTAATGAAAAACTGTTTTTT,CASSLRGATNEKLFF
TRBV28,TRBD1,NA,TRBJ2-1,16,TGTGCCAGCAGTACCCCCCGGGACAGGGGAATCGATGAGCAGTTCTTC,CASSTPRDRGIDEQFF
TRBV29-1,NA,NA,TRBJ2-7,12,TGCAGCGTTGGCGAGGCACCGGGCGAGCAGTACTTC,CSVGEAPGEQYF
TRBV28,TRBD2,NA,TRBJ2-3,17,TGTGCCAGCAGTTTGGGGTTAGCGGGGGGGCCGGGAGATACGCAGTATTTT,CASSLGLAGGPGDTQYF
TRBV7-9,TRBD1,once,TRBJ1-6,16,TGTGCCAGCAGCTTGGGGACAGGGGGCTATAATTCACCCCTCCACTTT,CASSLGTGGYNSPLHF
TRBV5-1,TRBD1,NA,TRBJ2-7,13,TGCGCCAGCAGCCTGCGACAGGGTGGCGAGCAGTACTTC,CASSLRQGGEQYF
TRBV19,NA,NA,TRBJ2-7,15,TGTGCCAGTAGTCCCCGGACCGGGATGCCCTACGAGCAGTACTTC,CASSPRTGMPYEQYF
TRBV19,TRBD2,NA,TRBJ2-5,16,TGTGCCAGTAGCTCCGGGACTAGCGGGGGAGAAGAGACCCAGTACTTC,CASSSGTSGGEETQYF
TRBV27,TRBD1,few,TRBJ2-7,13,TGTGCCAGCAGTCACAGGGGGATTAACGAGCAGTACTTC,CASSHRGINEQYF
TRBV25-1,TRBD1,NA,TRBJ1-2,13,TGTGCCAGCAGCAAGGGACAGGGATATGGCTACACCTTC,CASSKGQGYGYTF
TRBV27,TRBD1,NA,TRBJ1-5,14,TGTGCCAGCAGTCAGACAGGGCGGGATCAGCCCCAGCATTTT,CASSQTGRDQPQHF
TRBV29-1,TRBD2,NA,TRBJ2-5,12,TGCAGCGTCCAGGGAGGGGAAGAGACCCAGTACTTC,CSVQGGEETQYF
TRBV5-1,TRBD2,NA,TRBJ2-5,15,TGCGCCAGCAGCTTTAGCGGGGCTAGACAAGAGACCCAGTACTTC,CASSFSGARQETQYF
TRBV11-1,TRBD1,NA,TRBJ2-1,16,TGTGCCAGCAGCCGAACGGGACAGCATAACGACAATGAGCAGTTCTTC,CASSRTGQHNDNEQFF
TRBV27,NA,NA,TRBJ1-5,15,TGTGCCAGCAGTTTCCCTGACAGGACCAATCAGCCCCAGCATTTT,CASSFPDRTNQPQHF
TRBV5-1,TRBD1,once,TRBJ1-3,16,TGCGCCAGCAGCCTCGGACAGGTACTCTCTGGAAACACCATATATTTT,CASSLGQVLSGNTIYF
TRBV28,NA,NA,TRBJ1-1,12,TGTGCCACCGTCAGGGGGAACACTGAAGCTTTCTTT,CATVRGNTEAFF
TRBV11-2,TRBD1,NA,TRBJ1-3,17,TGTGCCAGCAGCCCCGGAAGGGACAGGGGGCATGGAAACACCATATATTTT,CASSPGRDRGHGNTIYF
TRBV19,NA,NA,TRBJ1-5,15,TGTGCCAGTAGTATCCTGAGCAATAGCAATCAGCCCCAGCATTTT,CASSILSNSNQPQHF
TRBV9,NA,NA,TRBJ1-2,12,TGTGCCAGCAGCGTAGTTGGAGGTGGCTACACCTTC,CASSVVGGGYTF
TRBV5-6,TRBD1,NA,TRBJ1-1,14,TGTGCCAGCAGCGGGGGACAGGGATACACTGAAGCTTTCTTT,CASSGGQGYTEAFF
TRBV5-6,TRBD1,NA,TRBJ1-2,15,TGTGCCAGCAGCCTACTCGGACAGGGATGGTATGGCTACACCTTC,CASSLLGQGWYGYTF
TRBV6-1,NA,NA,TRBJ1-2,14,TGTGCCAGCAGTGAGGGAGGGAGTCGTTATGGCTACACCTTC,CASSEGGSRYGYTF
TRBV7-9,TRBD1,NA,TRBJ2-7,12,TGTGCCAGCAGCCAACAACGGACAGGGCCCCAGTTC,CASSQQRTGPQF
TRBV19,NA,NA,TRBJ2-2,14,TGTGCCAGTAGTTGGGGGGGCGAAACCGGGGAGCTGTTTTTT,CASSWGGETGELFF
TRBV5-6,NA,NA,TRBJ1-1,14,TGTGCCAGCAGCTTGGGGGGCATGAGCACTGAAGCTTTCTTT,CASSLGGMSTEAFF
TRBV20-1,NA,NA,TRBJ2-7,11,TGCAGTGCTAGAGGGGAGGACGAGCAGTACTTC,CSARGEDEQYF
TRBV7-8,NA,NA,TRBJ1-3,16,TGTGCCAGCAGCTCCCTCTCTTCAGGGGCAGGAAACACCATATATTTT,CASSSLSSGAGNTIYF
TRBV4-1,NA,NA,TRBJ1-5,16,TGCGCCAGCAGCCAAGAATGGGCAGCCAACAATCAGCCCCAGCATTTT,CASSQEWAANNQPQHF
TRBV5-1,NA,NA,TRBJ1-3,16,TGCGCCAGCAGCTTGGACAGGGTATTCCCCGGAAACACCATATATTTT,CASSLDRVFPGNTIYF
TRBV5-1,TRBD2,NA,TRBJ2-5,17,TGCGCCAGCCGATGGGGACTAGCGGGGGCCCCCGGTGAGACCCAGTACTTC,CASRWGLAGAPGETQYF
TRBV7-2,NA,NA,TRBJ2-1,15,TGTGCCAGCAGCCTCCTCGCGGACTCCTACAATGAGCAGTTCTTC,CASSLLADSYNEQFF
TRBV6-5,TRBD1,NA,TRBJ1-3,14,TGTGCCAGCAGTCCCGACAGGGCCGGAAACACCATATATTTT,CASSPDRAGNTIYF
TRBV10-2,NA,NA,TRBJ1-5,15,TGCGCCAGCAGTGAGATGGGGGGAAGCAATCAGCCCCAGCATTTT,CASSEMGGSNQPQHF
TRBV28,TRBD1,NA,TRBJ1-1,14,TGTGCCAGCACCTCGACAGGGTCGAACACTGAAGCTTTCTTT,CASTSTGSNTEAFF
TRBV9,NA,NA,TRBJ1-1,15,TGTGCCAGCAGCGCGGGTAGCGGAGTGAACACTGAAGCTTTCTTT,CASSAGSGVNTEAFF
TRBV28,TRBD1,NA,TRBJ1-2,15,TGTGCCAGCTCTTATTCCGGGACAGGGATTCGGGGCTACACCTTC,CASSYSGTGIRGYTF
TRBV29-1,NA,few,TRBJ1-2,12,TGCAGCGTTGAGACAGACAACTATGGCTACACCTTC,CSVETDNYGYTF
TRBV5-1,NA,few,TRBJ1-6,18,TGCGCCAGCAGCTTGGATCCTCCCACTGGCTCCTATAATTCACCCCTCCACTTT,CASSLDPPTGSYNSPLHF
TRBV6-5,TRBD1,NA,TRBJ1-4,15,TGTGCCAGCAGTCCGCCCGGGACAGAGAATGAAAAACTGTTTTTT,CASSPPGTENEKLFF
TRBV5-6,NA,NA,TRBJ2-3,14,TGTGCCAGCAGCCTAGATGCGGGTCGAGATACGCAGTATTTT,CASSLDAGRDTQYF